The subject of this entry is one T cell receptor beta chain. Trimming removed 3 bases at V and 6 bases at J, with 13 bases between. The CDR3 consists of 14 residues. Germline lookup yields CDR1 MNHEY and CDR2 SMNVEV (reference sequence). The data are from a study of blood T cell repertoires in COVID-19. Study details: T cells, B-cell-depleted T cells, or PBMCs provided the cDNA or gDNA that served as material.

Per the authors' pipeline: Using reference gene primer amplification, nucleated cell counts were estimated. Produced via immunoSEQ multiplex PCR; TCRdb's table is partial and in-frame only. Clonal size and the V and J genes are those of that table, whereas D and trimming came from the DNA. Of 300,000 to 350,000 clones listed, about 91% are singletons. This TCR derives from a woman younger than 45 with COVID-19, enrolled during active disease. Input material: peripheral blood. The chain is built from TRBV27 and TRBJ2-3, with a tentative D call TRBD1 (6 bases). This chain's CDR3 is CASSFSPDRDTQYF. CDR3 DNA sequence: TGTGCCAGCAGTTTTTCCCCCGACAGGGATACGCAGTATTTT.